The rows below give T cell receptor beta chains drawn from one sample of a study of blood T cell repertoires in COVID-19. Sequencing was performed with immunoSEQ multiplex PCR; in TCRdb, only in-frame clones are kept and a portion is missing. This sample yields around 340,000 clones, of which about 86% are seen a single time; about 2.7% belongs to the top ten. The sample was peripheral blood. The receptors here all came from a man aged 30 to 45 with active or convalescent COVID-19. Each CDR3 is given with its conserved first and last residue. Each record gives: V gene, D gene, clone size, J gene, CDR3 protein, CDR3 DNA. A D gene is named only where the DNA matches it firmly. Only some rows state a clone size, as once, few, many or a class for expanded clones.

V: TRBV3-1/TRBV3-2
D: TRBD2
size: -
J: TRBJ2-1
CDR3: CASSHAPSGSYNEQFF
DNA: TGTGCCAGCAGCCACGCTCCTAGCGGGAGTTACAATGAGCAGTTCTTC

V: TRBV29-1
D: -
size: -
J: TRBJ1-1
CDR3: CSVEDSMNTEAFF
DNA: TGCAGCGTAGAGGACAGTATGAACACTGAAGCTTTCTTT

V: TRBV7-9
D: -
size: -
J: TRBJ1-4
CDR3: CASSLGGGLNEKLFF
DNA: TGTGCCAGCAGCTTAGGCGGGGGCCTGAATGAAAAACTGTTTTTT

V: TRBV6-4
D: TRBD2
size: -
J: TRBJ2-7
CDR3: CASSDSKGGEQYF
DNA: TGTGCCAGCAGTGACTCAAAGGGAGGGGAGCAGTACTTC

V: TRBV30
D: TRBD2
size: -
J: TRBJ2-1
CDR3: CAWSSGRGLGQFF
DNA: TGTGCCTGGAGCAGCGGGAGGGGCCTTGGGCAGTTCTTC

V: TRBV7-2
D: -
size: -
J: TRBJ2-7
CDR3: CASSLGGEVEQYF
DNA: TGTGCCAGCAGCTTAGGTGGGGAGGTCGAGCAGTACTTC

V: TRBV15
D: TRBD1
size: -
J: TRBJ1-1
CDR3: CATSRKGQAYTEAFF
DNA: TGTGCCACCAGCAGAAAAGGACAGGCCTACACTGAAGCTTTCTTT

V: TRBV19
D: -
size: -
J: TRBJ2-2
CDR3: CASTWGSNTGELFF
DNA: TGTGCCAGTACGTGGGGCTCAAACACCGGGGAGCTGTTTTTT

V: TRBV4-1
D: -
size: -
J: TRBJ1-4
CDR3: CASSQVVAATNEKLFF
DNA: TGCGCCAGCAGCCAAGTTGTCGCAGCAACTAATGAAAAACTGTTTTTT

V: TRBV5-1
D: TRBD1
size: -
J: TRBJ2-5
CDR3: CASSRSTGEETQYF
DNA: TGCGCCAGCAGCCGCTCGACAGGGGAAGAGACCCAGTACTTC

V: TRBV10-1
D: -
size: -
J: TRBJ2-7
CDR3: CASSEPRDNAYEQYF
DNA: TGCGCCAGCAGTGAGCCCCGGGACAATGCCTACGAGCAGTACTTC

V: TRBV4-2
D: -
size: -
J: TRBJ2-2
CDR3: CASSQVPQGNTGELFF
DNA: TGTGCCAGCAGCCAAGTCCCACAGGGAAACACCGGGGAGCTGTTTTTT

V: TRBV6-5
D: -
size: -
J: TRBJ2-1
CDR3: CASSYSSRGEQFF
DNA: TGTGCCAGCAGTTACTCGAGTAGGGGTGAGCAGTTCTTC

V: TRBV7-8
D: -
size: -
J: TRBJ2-1
CDR3: CASSSPYKASNNEQFF
DNA: TGTGCCAGCAGCTCCCCCTACAAAGCGTCAAACAATGAGCAGTTCTTC

V: TRBV5-1
D: TRBD2
size: -
J: TRBJ2-7
CDR3: CASSLGLAGTNSYEQYF
DNA: TGCGCCAGCAGCTTGGGACTAGCGGGGACTAACTCCTACGAGCAGTACTTC

V: TRBV9
D: TRBD2
size: -
J: TRBJ2-5
CDR3: CASSDTGTSQETQYF
DNA: TGTGCCAGCAGCGACACCGGGACTAGCCAAGAGACCCAGTACTTC

V: TRBV19
D: -
size: -
J: TRBJ2-1
CDR3: CASSWGLSEQFF
DNA: TGTGCCAGTAGTTGGGGACTCTCGGAGCAGTTCTTC

V: TRBV9
D: -
size: -
J: TRBJ1-1
CDR3: CASSALGGTEKAFF
DNA: TGTGCCAGCAGCGCCTTGGGGGGGACTGAAAAAGCTTTCTTT

V: TRBV18
D: -
size: once
J: TRBJ2-7
CDR3: CASPLGRTYEQYF
DNA: TGTGCCAGCCCCCTCGGCAGGACCTACGAGCAGTACTTC

V: TRBV28
D: TRBD2
size: few
J: TRBJ2-7
CDR3: CASSLGGSSYEQYF
DNA: TGTGCCAGCAGTTTAGGCGGGAGCTCCTACGAGCAGTACTTC

V: TRBV28
D: TRBD1
size: -
J: TRBJ1-2
CDR3: CASTRQGPNYGYTF
DNA: TGTGCCAGCACGAGACAGGGCCCGAACTATGGCTACACCTTC

V: TRBV1
D: -
size: -
J: TRBJ2-7
CDR3: CTSSQDQASGRAEGYEQYF
DNA: TGCACCAGCAGCCAAGATCAGGCGAGCGGGAGGGCCGAAGGCTACGAGCAGTACTTC

V: TRBV5-1
D: TRBD2
size: -
J: TRBJ2-3
CDR3: CASSQELAGGADTQYF
DNA: TGCGCCAGCAGCCAGGAACTAGCGGGCGGGGCAGATACGCAGTATTTT

V: TRBV28
D: -
size: -
J: TRBJ1-2
CDR3: CASSLPPSERLYGYTF
DNA: TGTGCCAGCAGTTTACCCCCCTCGGAGCGTTTATATGGCTACACCTTC

V: TRBV7-8
D: TRBD1
size: few
J: TRBJ1-5
CDR3: CASTAGAGGSGPQHF
DNA: TGTGCCAGCACCGCGGGGGCAGGGGGCTCAGGGCCCCAGCATTTT

V: TRBV6-5
D: -
size: -
J: TRBJ1-2
CDR3: CASRLQDGGYGYTF
DNA: TGTGCCAGCAGGCTACAGGACGGGGGCTATGGCTACACCTTC

V: TRBV9
D: TRBD2
size: -
J: TRBJ2-3
CDR3: CASSVEGGRISTDTQYF
DNA: TGTGCCAGCAGCGTAGAGGGCGGGAGGATAAGCACAGATACGCAGTATTTT

V: TRBV3-1/TRBV3-2
D: TRBD1
size: -
J: TRBJ1-6
CDR3: CASSRGQGGVSPLHF
DNA: TGTGCCAGCAGCCGAGGACAGGGGGGAGTCTCACCCCTCCACTTT

V: TRBV28
D: TRBD2
size: -
J: TRBJ2-1
CDR3: CASRGGENEQFF
DNA: TGTGCCAGCCGGGGAGGGGAAAATGAGCAGTTCTTC

V: TRBV7-2
D: -
size: -
J: TRBJ1-3
CDR3: CASSPGLASGNTIYF
DNA: TGTGCCAGCAGCCCTGGACTGGCCTCTGGAAACACCATATATTTT

V: TRBV7-9
D: -
size: -
J: TRBJ2-5
CDR3: CASSLVEYAGGQTQYF
DNA: TGTGCCAGCAGCTTAGTAGAGTACGCCGGGGGGCAGACCCAGTACTTC

V: TRBV9
D: -
size: -
J: TRBJ1-2
CDR3: CASSVLGTGLYGYTF
DNA: TGTGCCAGCAGCGTGTTGGGAACAGGCTTATATGGCTACACCTTC

V: TRBV25-1
D: -
size: -
J: TRBJ1-6
CDR3: CASSDPLRQKGSPLHF
DNA: TGTGCCAGCAGTGATCCCCTTAGACAGAAAGGTTCACCCCTCCACTTT

V: TRBV3-1/TRBV3-2
D: TRBD2
size: -
J: TRBJ2-5
CDR3: CASSQDLASGGEGETQYF
DNA: TGTGCCAGCAGCCAAGATTTGGCTAGCGGGGGGGAGGGGGAGACCCAGTACTTC

V: TRBV27
D: -
size: -
J: TRBJ2-2
CDR3: CASSYRANGELFF
DNA: TGTGCCAGCAGTTACAGGGCCAACGGGGAGCTGTTTTTT

V: TRBV7-2
D: TRBD2
size: -
J: TRBJ2-5
CDR3: CASSLSDSGGQETQYF
DNA: TGTGCCAGCAGCTTGTCTGATAGCGGGGGGCAAGAGACCCAGTACTTC

V: TRBV19
D: -
size: -
J: TRBJ1-1
CDR3: CASSIGRGGTEAFF
DNA: TGTGCCAGTAGTATTGGCCGAGGGGGCACTGAAGCTTTCTTT

V: TRBV9
D: -
size: -
J: TRBJ2-2
CDR3: CASSVRGGKENGELFF
DNA: TGTGCCAGCAGCGTTCGAGGCGGGAAGGAAAACGGGGAGCTGTTTTTT

V: TRBV5-1
D: -
size: many
J: TRBJ2-3
CDR3: CASSLGDRTYTTDTQYF
DNA: TGCGCCAGCAGCTTGGGCGACAGAACCTATACCACAGATACGCAGTATTTT

V: TRBV5-4
D: -
size: few
J: TRBJ2-1
CDR3: CASSSDSLREFF
DNA: TGTGCCAGCAGCAGTGACAGCTTACGGGAGTTCTTC

V: TRBV13
D: -
size: -
J: TRBJ2-7
CDR3: CASSRQLTGGFSYEQYF
DNA: TGTGCCAGCAGCCGACAACTGACTGGGGGGTTCTCCTACGAGCAGTACTTC

V: TRBV13
D: -
size: -
J: TRBJ1-3
CDR3: CASSSRQPGNTIYF
DNA: TGTGCCAGCAGCTCGCGACAGCCTGGAAACACCATATATTTT

V: TRBV27
D: TRBD1
size: once
J: TRBJ1-1
CDR3: CASSLRVRGPQTEAFF
DNA: TGTGCCAGCAGTTTAAGGGTAAGGGGGCCCCAAACTGAAGCTTTCTTT

V: TRBV15
D: TRBD1
size: few
J: TRBJ2-1
CDR3: CATSRGTGVYNEQFF
DNA: TGTGCCACCAGCAGGGGGACAGGGGTCTACAATGAGCAGTTCTTC

V: TRBV6-4
D: -
size: -
J: TRBJ2-1
CDR3: CASSRFALSGGNEQFF
DNA: TGTGCCAGCTCGCGGTTCGCCTTGTCAGGGGGGAATGAGCAGTTCTTC

V: TRBV29-1
D: -
size: few
J: TRBJ2-2
CDR3: CSVLRAGELFF
DNA: TGCAGCGTTTTAAGAGCCGGGGAGCTGTTTTTT

V: TRBV5-8
D: -
size: -
J: TRBJ1-2
CDR3: CASTDNPGYNYGYTF
DNA: TGTGCCAGCACCGATAACCCAGGCTATAACTATGGCTACACCTTC

V: TRBV5-1
D: -
size: -
J: TRBJ2-6
CDR3: CASSSGTWGSTGANVLTF
DNA: TGCGCCAGCAGCTCAGGGACTTGGGGCAGTACTGGGGCCAACGTCCTGACTTTC

V: TRBV5-1
D: TRBD1
size: few
J: TRBJ1-3
CDR3: CASSLGTGGLSGNTIYF
DNA: TGCGCCAGCAGCTTGGGGACAGGGGGTCTCTCTGGAAACACCATATATTTT

V: TRBV19
D: -
size: -
J: TRBJ1-5
CDR3: CASSIGARGQQPQHF
DNA: TGTGCCAGTAGTATCGGGGCCAGGGGTCAACAGCCCCAGCATTTT

V: TRBV7-2
D: TRBD2
size: -
J: TRBJ2-1
CDR3: CASSSGLAGVNEQFF
DNA: TGTGCCAGCAGCTCTGGACTAGCGGGCGTCAATGAGCAGTTCTTC

V: TRBV19
D: TRBD1
size: once
J: TRBJ1-2
CDR3: CASSIGQGVGYGYTF
DNA: TGTGCCAGTAGTATCGGACAGGGAGTGGGCTATGGCTACACCTTC

V: TRBV4-1
D: TRBD2
size: -
J: TRBJ2-3
CDR3: CASSQALAGFFTDTQYF
DNA: TGCGCCAGCAGCCAAGCCCTAGCGGGATTTTTCACAGATACGCAGTATTTT

V: TRBV7-6
D: TRBD2
size: -
J: TRBJ2-1
CDR3: CASSSGTSGVSSYNEQFF
DNA: TGTGCCAGCAGCTCCGGGACTAGCGGGGTGAGCTCCTACAATGAGCAGTTCTTC

V: TRBV28
D: -
size: -
J: TRBJ1-5
CDR3: CASSFPNRYSNQPQHF
DNA: TGTGCCAGCAGTTTCCCCAACCGCTATAGCAATCAGCCCCAGCATTTT

V: TRBV3-1/TRBV3-2
D: -
size: few
J: TRBJ1-1
CDR3: CASSPTRANTEAFF
DNA: TGTGCCAGCAGCCCAACCCGAGCGAACACTGAAGCTTTCTTT

V: TRBV7-2
D: -
size: few
J: TRBJ2-1
CDR3: CASSSDSGIYRYNEQFF
DNA: TGTGCCAGCAGCTCCGATTCGGGGATCTATCGTTACAATGAGCAGTTCTTC

V: TRBV27
D: TRBD2
size: -
J: TRBJ2-4
CDR3: CASMGGLALRGTIAKNIQYF
DNA: TGTGCCAGCATGGGAGGACTAGCCCTAAGAGGGACTATAGCCAAAAACATTCAGTACTTC

V: TRBV6-1
D: -
size: -
J: TRBJ1-2
CDR3: CASSDRLLYGYTF
DNA: TGTGCCAGCAGTGACAGGCTGCTCTATGGCTACACCTTC